This T cell receptor beta chain is from a study of shared clonotypes between healthy human individuals. The CDR3 extends over 16 amino acids. V gave up 3 bases and J gave up 0 bases, with 12 bases separating them. Germline loops: CDR1 SNHLY, CDR2 FYNNEI. Cells designated naive CD8 were CD45RO-negative and were positively selected for CCR7, with terminally differentiated effector memory CD45RA+ cells excluded. Some clones are missing from TCRdb's copy, which holds only in-frame ones; the method was immunoSEQ multiplex PCR. The repertoire includes 750,000 to 1,000,000 clones, 92% of them detected once, and around 24% sits in the top ten.

Sequenced sample: naive CD8+ T cells sorted from blood. The clonotype comes from a man aged 25 to 40 in good health. This sequence joins TRBV2 and TRBJ1-5; no reliable D call. CDR3 region: CASSERYLPSNQPQHF. The DNA of the CDR3 is TGTGCCAGCAGTGAGAGGTATCTACCTAGCAATCAGCCCCAGCATTTT.